Shown below are 22 T cell receptor beta chains from a single sample sequenced in a study of blood T cell repertoires in COVID-19 (dated by TCRdb to 2020 to 2021). The library was made by the immunoSEQ multiplex PCR assay. The table comes from immuneACCESS by way of TCRdb, which keeps in-frame sequences with V and J called. Part of the clones is missing from these tables; in studies checked, under half for an unresolved V gene and the rest for unknown reasons. The sample yields 26,000 or so clones; 70% to 90% were counted once. The ten largest clonotypes hold under 3.5% of the sample. The sequencing sample was made of peripheral blood. The origin of the receptors is a human donor in a cohort sampled during active COVID-19.

V is TRBV25-1 and J is TRBJ1-2, with D possibly being TRBD1 (6 bases). The CDR3 contains 13 residues. Germline assignment: CDR1 MGHDK and CDR2 SYGVNS. The germline V and J ends were trimmed by 2 bases and 8 bases, with 12 bases remaining between them. CDR3 residues: CASSEVGGAGYTF. CDR3 sequence (DNA): TGTGCCAGCAGTGAAGTAGGGGGAGCGGGCTACACCTTC.

V and J are TRBV7-2 and TRBJ1-4; no reliable D call. The CDR3 sequence is 13 residues long. Germline V gene data show CDR1 as SGHTA and CDR2 as FQGNSA. Trimming took off 5 bases at V and 8 bases at J, with 12 bases between the two ends. CDR3 DNA sequence: TGTGCCAGCAGCCTACCGGTTCTAGAAAAACTGTTTTTT. This encodes CASSLPVLEKLFF. The variable domain in full, with the rest retrieved from reference TRBV7-2 and TRBJ1-4, is GAGVSQSPSNKVTEKGKDVELRCDPISGHTALYWYRQSLGQGLEFLIYFQGNSAPDKSGLPSDRFSAERTGGSVSTLTIQRTQQEDSAVYLCASSLPVLEKLFFGSGTQLSVL.

This chain connects TRBV30 to TRBJ1-4, with D perhaps matching TRBD1 (5 bases). Deletions cut 0 bases from V and 5 bases from J, with 10 bases between. The CDR3 is 14 amino acids. The V gene's germline CDR1 is GTSNPN and CDR2 SVGIG (reference sequence). This CDR3 reads CAWSVKDTNEKLFF. In DNA form, the CDR3 reads TGTGCCTGGAGTGTAAAGGACACCAATGAAAAACTGTTTTTT.

The chain carries TRBV28 and TRBJ2-5, with D possibly being TRBD2 (7 bases). Germline lookup yields CDR1 MDHEN and CDR2 SYDVKM. The V and J ends lost 8 bases and 6 bases respectively, with 19 bases between them. The CDR3 runs to 14 residues. The CDR3 DNA is TGTGCCAGCGATGGGGGGGGCGCCGTCCAGACCCAGTACTTC. Its translation is CASDGGGAVQTQYF.

V and J are TRBV7-9 and TRBJ2-3; a possible D gene is TRBD1 (5 bases). The V end was cut by 5 bases, the J end by 4 bases, with 19 bases between. Looked up from germline, CDR1 is SEHNR and CDR2 is FQNEAQ (reference sequence). The CDR3 totals 16 residues. The CDR3 bases are TGTGCCAGCAGCGCGCAAACAGGACCAGCTCCAGATACGCAGTATTTT. Translating gives CASSAQTGPAPDTQYF.

V usage is TRBV3-1 (or the pseudogene TRBV3-2) and J usage is TRBJ1-1; the match to TRBD1 covers 8 bases. Per the germline V gene, CDR1 is LGHDT and CDR2 is YNNKEL (reference sequence). The ends lost 2 bases at V and 10 bases at J; junction bases unmatched: 12. The CDR3 loop spans 15 amino acids. This chain's CDR3 is CASSQNPTGADRAFF. CDR3 coding DNA: TGTGCCAGCAGCCAAAACCCGACAGGGGCGGATCGAGCTTTCTTT.

The CDR3 here is CASSHPPGLAGGPHKVEQYF. The DNA of the CDR3 is TGTGCCAGCAGCCACCCACCGGGACTAGCGGGGGGTCCTCATAAGGTGGAGCAGTACTTC. The chain couples TRBV3-1 (or the pseudogene TRBV3-2) to TRBJ2-7; TRBD2 matches 15 bases. The trim removed 3 bases at V and 7 bases at J, leaving 19 bases unmatched. The length of the CDR3 is 20 residues. Germline CDR1 is LGHDT and CDR2 is YNNKEL (reference sequence).

The chain recombines TRBV7-9 with TRBJ1-1; the D gene is possibly TRBD1 (5 bases). This CDR3 comprises 13 residues. Germline assignment: CDR1 SEHNR and CDR2 FQNEAQ (reference sequence). The V gene lost 5 bases and the J gene lost 4 bases, with 11 bases spanning the gap. The CDR3 sequence: CASSQYGGTEAFF. The CDR3 nucleotides read TGTGCCAGCAGCCAATACGGGGGCACTGAAGCTTTCTTT. The whole variable domain, filled in from reference TRBV7-9 and TRBJ1-1, reads DTGVSQNPRHKITKRGQNVTFRCDPISEHNRLYWYRQTLGQGPEFLTYFQNEAQLEKSRLLSDRFSAERPKGSFSTLEIQRTEQGDSAMYLCASSQYGGTEAFFGQGTRLTVV.

This chain uses TRBV19 with TRBJ1-2; TRBD1 matches at 8 bases. The ends lost 8 bases at V and 4 bases at J; junction bases unmatched: 0. Germline V lookup: CDR1 LNHDA, CDR2 SQIVND (reference sequence). The length of the CDR3 is 11 residues. CDR3 sequence (DNA): TGTGCCAGTGGGACAGGCTATGGCTACACCTTC. This translates into CASGTGYGYTF.

This clone was observed once. The genes are TRBV5-1 and TRBJ2-5; 12 bases are a match to TRBD2. Germline lookup yields CDR1 SGHRS and CDR2 YFSETQ. CDR3 length: 16 residues. Trimming took 0 bases from V and 2 from J; bases not matched to a gene: 2. This chain's CDR3 is CASSLATSGGQETQYF. The CDR3 coding sequence is TGCGCCAGCAGCTTGGCCACTAGCGGGGGGCAAGAGACCCAGTACTTC.

The CDR3 DNA reads TGTGCCAGCAGCCCAGGGGGTCCTAACTATGGCTACACCTTC. Protein: CASSPGGPNYGYTF. The chain carries TRBV11-2 and TRBJ1-2; 7 bases match TRBD1. The V and J ends lost 5 bases and 0 bases, in that order; junction bases with no gene match: 3. Germline V gene lookup returns CDR1 SGHAT and CDR2 FQNNGV. The CDR3 is 14 residues long.

The chain uses TRBV7-2 and TRBJ1-1; maybe TRBD1 (5 bases). Trimming left V 5 bases short and J 2 bases short, with 15 bases between. CDR3 length equals 15 residues. In germline, CDR1 is SGHTA, CDR2 FQGNSA. The CDR3 bases are TGTGCCAGCAGCCCATATGGTGGGGCAAACACTGAAGCTTTCTTT. Encoded protein: CASSPYGGANTEAFF.

CDR3 amino acids: CASRLTYEQYF. The CDR3 DNA sequence: TGTGCCAGCAGACTAACCTACGAGCAGTACTTC. The chain recombines TRBV5-5 with TRBJ2-7; D remains unclear. In germline, CDR1 is SGHKS, CDR2 YYEKEE (reference sequence). The CDR3 loop spans 11 amino acids. Trimming took 5 bases from V and 2 from J, leaving 5 bases between them.

This chain connects TRBV5-1 to TRBJ1-4; TRBD1 might be the D (6 bases). The CDR3 is 15 amino acids. Germline V gene data show CDR1 as SGHRS and CDR2 as YFSETQ. V was trimmed by 4 bases and J by 8 bases, leaving 18 bases between them. The CDR3 DNA follows: TGCGCCAGCAGCCCCGGGGGGCGGGTGGAGGAAAAACTGTTTTTT. Translating gives CASSPGGRVEEKLFF.

The chain joins TRBV3-1 (or the pseudogene TRBV3-2) to TRBJ2-7; TRBD1 might be the D (6 bases). The CDR3 totals 14 residues. CDR1 and CDR2 from the germline V gene are LGHDT and YNNKEL (reference sequence). Between the trimmed V and J ends, which lost 3 bases and 5 bases, there was a span of 14 bases. In nucleotides, the CDR3 is TGTGCCAGCAGCCACGGGACACTCCCCCACGAGCAGTACTTC. Amino acid sequence: CASSHGTLPHEQYF.

The rearrangement links TRBV29-1 to TRBJ2-5; D may be TRBD1 (5 bases). The CDR3 loop spans 13 amino acids. Germline CDR1 SQVTM, CDR2 ANQGSEA. Deletions cut 5 bases from V and 2 bases from J, with 12 bases between. The CDR3 DNA sequence: TGCAGCGTTAGACTGACAGAACAAGAGACCCAGTACTTC. Translating gives CSVRLTEQETQYF.

A single count supports this clone. The chain joins TRBV2 to TRBJ2-5; 9 nucleotides align to TRBD2. CDR3 length: 15 residues. Unmatched junction bases numbered 11, after V lost 8 bases and J lost 4 bases. CDR1 is SNHLY and CDR2 is FYNNEI in the germline V gene. CDR3 amino acids: CASGPGTSNRETQYF. The CDR3 bases are TGTGCCAGCGGGCCCGGGACTAGCAATCGAGAGACCCAGTACTTC.

In its sample, this clone was seen once. The chain recombines TRBV5-1 with TRBJ2-1; 11 nucleotides line up with TRBD2. With V trimmed by 0 bases and J by 6 bases, 11 bases remained unmatched. The length of the CDR3 is 18 residues. In germline, CDR1 is SGHRS, CDR2 YFSETQ. The CDR3 DNA reads TGCGCCAGCAGCTTGGCGGACACCGGGACTAGCGGTAGCAATGAGCAGTTCTTC. Translated: CASSLADTGTSGSNEQFF.

J is TRBJ1-6 and V is TRBV12-3 or TRBV12-4; D remains unclear. Trimming removed 3 bases at V and 14 bases at J, with 14 bases between. CDR3 size: 13 residues. CDR3 sequence: CASSFEGGRTLHF. The DNA of the CDR3 is TGTGCCAGCAGTTTTGAGGGAGGGAGGACCCTCCACTTT.

The chain recombines TRBV3-1 (or the pseudogene TRBV3-2) with TRBJ1-6; D is uncertain. The V gene lost 0 bases and the J gene lost 5 bases, with 14 bases spanning the gap. CDR1 LGHDT and CDR2 YNNKEL come from the germline V gene (reference sequence). CDR3 length equals 17 residues. The DNA of the CDR3 is TGTGCCAGCAGCCAAGACTTGCGGGGATCAGATAATTCACCCCTCCACTTT. Amino acid sequence: CASSQDLRGSDNSPLHF.

The chain employs TRBV6-5 and TRBJ2-7, with D possibly being TRBD1 (6 bases). Germline V gene sequence: CDR1 MNHEY, CDR2 SVGAGI. The CDR3 runs to 11 residues. Trimming cost V 8 bases and J 4 bases, with 9 bases left between them. The CDR3 DNA reads as TGTGCCAGCGGAAGGGGGTACGAGCAGTACTTC. Its translation is CASGRGYEQYF.

This chain uses TRBV6-5 with TRBJ1-2; no firm D call. This CDR3 has 13 amino acids. Germline CDR1 and CDR2: MNHEY and SVGAGI. V lost 2 bases, J lost 4 bases, and 8 bases lay in between. In nucleotides, the CDR3 is TGTGCCAGCAGTTACGAACAGCTCTATGGCTACACCTTC. Translated: CASSYEQLYGYTF.